The sequence of this T cell receptor (beta chain) was determined in a study of spatial heterogeneity in lung cancer. The time point is: sample taken at primary tumor resection. The authors sequenced whole RNA from tumor, nontumor lung or frozen PBMC without sorting. Germline lookup yields CDR1 SGDLS and CDR2 YYNGEE. The CDR3 spans 15 residues. V lost 4 bases to trimming and J lost 3 bases; unmatched junction nucleotides: 5. TCRdb re-analysed the 5' RACE reads in MiXCR, keeping a single row per CDR3 protein. The table records under 40,000 distinct CDR3 sequences, 4.5% to 6% of them present only once. This clonotype was recorded at least ten times.

J is TRBJ2-2 and V is TRBV9; 8 bases line up with TRBD1. The sequence derives from a male donor with early-stage non-small cell lung cancer. This specimen was PBMCs, taken at surgery. The CDR3 DNA sequence: TGTGCCAGCAGCATGACAGGGGTTTACACCGGGGAGCTGTTTTTT. It specifies CASSMTGVYTGELFF.